These 6 T cell receptor beta chains came from one sample sequenced in a study of T cells after yellow fever vaccination (dated by TCRdb to between 2018 and 2021). Interpreted using the paper, the treatment or condition label stands for: live attenuated yellow fever vaccine strain. The library was obtained by 5' RACE. Sequencer: Illumina HiSeq 2500. TCRdb redid the processing of the public reads, applying fastp at Q25 and MiXCR, and retained in-frame beta chains. Rows matching on CDR3 protein sequence are summarized as one entry with the most common DNA and genes. The sample table records about 150,000 distinct CDR3 sequences; just over 6.5% of these occur just once. Under 0.8% of the sample comes from the top ten. The sequences come from CD4+ T cells sorted from PBMCs, collected 10 days after the yellow fever booster vaccination. The receptors were gathered from a man younger than 45 who received the YFV17D yellow fever vaccine.

The J gene is TRBJ1-4, the V gene TRBV20-1; D gene uncertain. Trimming removed 3 bases at V and 4 bases at J, with 12 bases between. CDR3 length equals 14 residues. The germline CDR1 and CDR2 sequences are DFQATT and SNEGSKA (reference sequence). For the CDR3, the DNA is TGCAGTGCTAGGGTCCCAGGAAATAATGAAAAACTGTTTTTT. It encodes CSARVPGNNEKLFF.

This clonotype was picked up a small number of times. The genes are TRBV10-2 and TRBJ1-6; D possibly corresponds to TRBD1 (6 bases). V gave up 3 bases and J gave up 7 bases, with 13 bases separating them. Germline V gives CDR1 WSHSY, CDR2 SAAADI. The CDR3 sequence is 15 residues long. DNA for the CDR3: TGCGCCAGCAGTGATACAGGGAACCCCAATTCACCCCTCCACTTT. It specifies CASSDTGNPNSPLHF.

This clonotype was counted at least ten times. This chain's CDR3 is CASRQDFGANVLTF. In nucleotides, the CDR3 is TGTGCCAGCAGACAGGACTTTGGGGCCAACGTCCTGACTTTC. The rearrangement links TRBV6-5 to TRBJ2-6, with D possibly called TRBD1 or TRBD2 (5 bases each). V was cut by 6 bases and J by 3 bases, with 9 bases left in between. The CDR3 covers 14 residues. Germline V gene sequence: CDR1 MNHEY, CDR2 SVGAGI.

This clonotype has just a few counts. The gene calls are TRBV30 and TRBJ2-5; 12 bases map to TRBD2. The germline V gene has CDR1 GTSNPN and CDR2 SVGIG (reference sequence). This CDR3 is 14 amino acids long. The V and J ends lost 3 bases and 7 bases, in that order; junction bases with no gene match: 6. This CDR3 is CAWRTSGSRGTQYF. The CDR3 DNA reads TGTGCCTGGAGGACTAGCGGGAGTAGGGGGACCCAGTACTTC.

This clonotype was seen many times. The genes are TRBV15 and TRBJ2-1; 7 bases are a match to TRBD1. CDR3 size: 15 residues. After removal of 3 bases from V and 4 bases from J, the junction contained 6 bases not matched to a gene. Germline V gives CDR1 LNHNV, CDR2 YYDKDF (reference sequence). As DNA, the CDR3 is TGTGCCACCAGCAGGACCGGGACAGCTTACAATGAGCAGTTCTTC. Its translation: CATSRTGTAYNEQFF.

This clonotype occurred many times. The J gene is TRBJ2-2, the V gene TRBV7-2, with D perhaps given as TRBD1 or TRBD2 (6 bases each). The length of the CDR3 is 15 residues. V dropped 1 base and J dropped 4 bases, with 10 bases sitting between them. CDR1 and CDR2 (germline): SGHTA, FQGNSA. Written as DNA, the CDR3 is TGTGCCAGCAGCTTAGAGGGGGGCGGCACCGGGGAGCTGTTTTTT. It translates to CASSLEGGGTGELFF.